The 28 T cell receptor beta chains below all came from one sample that was sequenced in a study of blood T cell repertoires in COVID-19 (dated by TCRdb to 2018 to 2020). Library preparation used the immunoSEQ multiplex PCR assay. Here the immuneACCESS table is served through TCRdb, limited to in-frame sequences with V and J called. Missing clones are a known gap in these copies; in checked studies unresolved V genes cover under half, and the rest lacks a known reason. The sample yields roughly 250,000 clones; 75% to 95% were counted once. The ten largest clones add up to under 3% of the sample. Material: peripheral blood. These receptors were obtained from a person in their late teens or twenties with COVID-19, enrolled during active disease.

The chain has TRBV3-1 (or the pseudogene TRBV3-2) and TRBJ1-6; D possibly corresponds to TRBD1 (6 bases). The CDR3 sequence is 15 residues long. Germline CDR1 reads LGHDT; CDR2 reads YNNKEL (reference sequence). V lost 1 base, J lost 7 bases, and 11 bases lay in between. The CDR3: CASSQGTARNSPLHF. The CDR3 region has the DNA TGTGCCAGCAGCCAAGGGACAGCGAGAAATTCACCCCTCCACTTT.

The chain uses TRBV5-6 and TRBJ1-1; D is possibly TRBD1 (6 bases). There are 16 residues in the CDR3. V was clipped by 4 bases and J by 4 bases, with 20 bases between them. Germline CDR1 SGHDT, CDR2 YYEEEE. CDR3: CASSVGDRGGRTEAFF. The DNA of the CDR3 is TGTGCCAGCAGCGTGGGGGATAGGGGGGGCCGCACTGAAGCTTTCTTT. The full variable domain, its missing parts supplied by reference TRBV5-6 and TRBJ1-1, is DAGVTQSPTHLIKTRGQQVTLRCSPKSGHDTVSWYQQALGQGPQFIFQYYEEEERQRGNFPDRFSGHQFPNYSSELNVNALLLGDSALYLCASSVGDRGGRTEAFFGQGTRLTVV.

This sequence joins TRBV3-1 (or the pseudogene TRBV3-2) and TRBJ2-7; 9 nucleotides match TRBD2. Germline loops: CDR1 LGHDT, CDR2 YNNKEL (reference sequence). The CDR3 totals 12 residues. V lost 5 bases and J lost 13; bases outside the gene matches: 9. The CDR3 coding sequence is TGTGCCAGCAGCGAACTAGCGGGCTCATTATACTTC. This translates into CASSELAGSLYF.

The V call is TRBV6-5, the J call TRBJ1-1; 7 bases are a match to TRBD1. Germline-derived CDR1 and CDR2 are MNHEY and SVGAGI. V trimming: 5 bases; J trimming: 5 bases; junction bases outside the gene matches: 5. CDR3 size: 13 residues. CDR3: CASSTGAGTEAFF. In DNA form, the CDR3 reads TGTGCCAGCAGTACAGGGGCGGGAACTGAAGCTTTCTTT.

The V and J genes are TRBV28 and TRBJ2-1; 7 bases are a match to TRBD2. J gave up 9 bases and V 9 bases, and 11 bases lay outside the gene matches. There are 13 residues in the CDR3. CDR1 and CDR2 (germline): MDHEN, SYDVKM. The CDR3 DNA reads TGTGCCAGTCTCCCCGCGGGAGTTATTGAGCAGTTCTTC. Amino acids: CASLPAGVIEQFF.

This clone came up a few times. The gene calls are TRBV5-6 and TRBJ1-2; D remains ambiguous. CDR1 is SGHDT and CDR2 is YYEEEE in the germline V gene. The germline V and J ends were trimmed by 2 bases and 2 bases, with 7 bases remaining between them. The CDR3 totals 13 residues. The CDR3 sequence: CASSFNQNYGYTF. The CDR3 DNA follows: TGTGCCAGCAGCTTTAACCAGAACTATGGCTACACCTTC.

The rearrangement uses TRBV9 and TRBJ2-1, with 8 nucleotides matching TRBD1. Per the germline V gene, CDR1 is SGDLS and CDR2 is YYNGEE. The V segment lost 3 bases and the J segment 4 bases; nucleotides outside the gene matches: 9. CDR3 length: 16 residues. CDR3 protein: CASSGSDREGYNEQFF. In DNA, the CDR3 is TGTGCCAGCAGCGGGTCGGACAGGGAAGGATACAATGAGCAGTTCTTC.

This clone has a handful of counts. The genes are TRBV5-6 and TRBJ2-6, with 7 bases aligning to TRBD1. Germline CDR1 reads SGHDT; CDR2 reads YYEEEE. This CDR3 has 16 amino acids. V gave up 3 bases and J gave up 6 bases; unmatched junction bases: 9. In DNA form, the CDR3 reads TGTGCCAGCAGCTCTGGACAGGAACACTTGGCCAACGTCCTGACTTTC. As protein: CASSSGQEHLANVLTF.

Details on this clone: Compared with germline, one end of the junction differs, possibly owing to a read error. The chain couples TRBV7-7 to TRBJ2-7, with 10 bases aligning to TRBD1. Germline loops: CDR1 SSHAT, CDR2 FNYEAQ (reference sequence). The CDR3 runs 14 residues. The CDR3 sequence: CASSLGQGAYEQYF. The DNA of the CDR3 is TGTGCTAGCAGCTTAGGACAGGGGGCCTACGAGCAGTACTTC.

This clone was observed a few times. CDR3 protein: CATSFPTGTAYGYTF. CDR3 sequence (DNA): TGTGCCACCAGTTTCCCGACCGGGACAGCTTATGGCTACACCTTC. The J gene is TRBJ1-2, the V gene TRBV24-1, with 7 positions matching TRBD1. The CDR3 contains 15 residues. The germline V gene encodes CDR1 KGHDR and CDR2 SFDVKD. The J segment lost 5 bases and the V segment lost 6 bases, leaving 11 bases of the junction unmatched.

Comments on this clone: Other DNA sequences in the sample encode the same CDR3. The chain joins TRBV7-2 to TRBJ2-7; D may be TRBD1 (5 bases). CDR3 length: 13 amino acids. The V gene lost 1 base and the J gene lost 1 base, with 5 bases spanning the gap. The germline CDR1 and CDR2 sequences are SGHTA and FQGNSA. The CDR3 here is CASSLDRSYEQYF. The CDR3 DNA reads as TGTGCCAGCAGCTTAGACAGGTCCTACGAGCAGTACTTC.

This clone occurred once. The chain links TRBV5-4 to TRBJ1-1, with 7 bases lining up with TRBD1. V shed 0 bases, J shed 1 base, and the junction held 6 bases outside the gene matches. This CDR3 comprises 16 residues. Per the germline V gene, CDR1 is SGHNT and CDR2 is YYREEE (reference sequence). CDR3 loop: CASSLDRQGWNTEAFF. The CDR3 bases are TGTGCCAGCAGCTTGGACCGACAGGGATGGAACACTGAAGCTTTCTTT. The whole variable domain, filled in from reference TRBV5-4 and TRBJ1-1, reads ETGVTQSPTHLIKTRGQQVTLRCSSQSGHNTVSWYQQALGQGPQFIFQYYREEENGRGNFPPRFSGLQFPNYSSELNVNALELDDSALYLCASSLDRQGWNTEAFFGQGTRLTVV.

The chain recombines TRBV19 with TRBJ2-7; a weak D match, TRBD1 (6 bases). The V end lost 5 bases, the J end lost 3 bases, and 14 bases lay between the germline ends. Germline-derived CDR1 and CDR2 are LNHDA and SQIVND (reference sequence). The CDR3 is 14 residues long. CDR3 loop: CASSLGHQNYEQYF. DNA of the CDR3: TGTGCCAGTAGTTTGGGACATCAGAACTACGAGCAGTACTTC.

This clone was found once. This chain connects TRBV11-2 to TRBJ2-2; 8 bases line up with TRBD2. Germline V gene data show CDR1 as SGHAT and CDR2 as FQNNGV. V shed 4 bases, J shed 3 bases, and the junction held 7 bases outside the gene matches. CDR3 length: 16 residues. The CDR3 DNA follows: TGTGCCAGCAGCTCTTTAGCGGGGTGGGACACCGGGGAGCTGTTTTTT. It codes for CASSSLAGWDTGELFF.

The chain combines TRBV7-9 with TRBJ2-5; 8 bases line up with TRBD2. J gave up 4 bases and V 1 base, and 8 bases lay outside the gene matches. The CDR3 is 16 residues long. Germline V CDR1 and CDR2: SEHNR, FQNEAQ (reference sequence). The CDR3 region has the DNA TGTGCCAGCAGCTTAGTAGGTAGCGGGACCAGAGAGACCCAGTACTTC. This translates into CASSLVGSGTRETQYF.

The chain uses TRBV7-6 and TRBJ1-1; D is undetermined. The CDR3 covers 12 residues. The germline gives CDR1 SGHVS, CDR2 FNYEAQ. Trimming removed 5 bases at V and 3 bases at J, with 7 bases between. Here the CDR3 DNA reads TGTGCCAGCAGCACTGGGCACACTGAAGCTTTCTTT. Translation gives CASSTGHTEAFF.

The chain joins TRBV2 to TRBJ1-4; no firm D call. Germline CDR1 reads SNHLY; CDR2 reads FYNNEI. Deletions cut 8 bases from V and 7 bases from J, with 5 bases between. The CDR3 sequence is 10 residues long. The CDR3 DNA reads TGTGCCAGCTTCAGTGAAAAACTGTTTTTT. It codes for CASFSEKLFF.

In this sample, this clone turned up once. This chain connects TRBV7-9 to TRBJ1-6; TRBD1 agrees at 9 bases. This CDR3 has 14 amino acids. V was clipped by 3 bases and J by 10 bases; unmatched bases: 4. Germline CDR1 and CDR2: SEHNR and FQNEAQ (reference sequence). The CDR3 DNA follows: TGTGCCAGCAGCTTGGGACAGGGAATCTCACCCCTCCACTTT. Amino acid sequence: CASSLGQGISPLHF.

V is TRBV24-1 and J is TRBJ1-5; 9 bases line up with TRBD1. V shed 3 bases and J 0 bases; nucleotides not matched to a gene: 11. Germline assignment: CDR1 KGHDR and CDR2 SFDVKD. The CDR3 is 19 residues long. As DNA, the CDR3 is TGTGCCACCAGTGATGGGCTGGGGACAGGGTACTATAGCAATCAGCCCCAGCATTTT. This codes for CATSDGLGTGYYSNQPQHF.

The chain links TRBV5-8 to TRBJ2-5; no firm D call. The CDR3 runs to 11 residues. V shed 1 base and J shed 5 bases, with 3 bases lying between them. Germline values: CDR1 SGHTS, CDR2 YDEGEE. The CDR3 protein is CASSLSETQYF. In DNA form, the CDR3 reads TGTGCCAGCAGCTTGTCTGAGACCCAGTACTTC.

V and J are TRBV7-6 and TRBJ2-1, with D tentatively TRBD2 (5 bases). The V and J ends lost 4 bases and 4 bases respectively, with 8 bases between them. CDR1 and CDR2 (germline): SGHVS, FNYEAQ. The CDR3 has 13 residues. In DNA form, the CDR3 reads TGTGCCAGCAGCTCCGGGGAGTACAATGAGCAGTTCTTC. Its translation is CASSSGEYNEQFF.

This clone has a single count. The J gene is TRBJ2-1, the V gene TRBV5-8; D perhaps matches TRBD1 (6 bases). Trimming pared 1 base from V and 10 bases from J, leaving 18 bases between. CDR3 length equals 15 residues. Germline lookup yields CDR1 SGHTS and CDR2 YDEGEE. The CDR3 DNA reads TGTGCCAGCAGCTTGAGACAGGTCCTATTAGGGGAGCAGTTCTTC. Encoded protein: CASSLRQVLLGEQFF.

Only one count was recorded for this clone. This chain connects TRBV27 to TRBJ2-1; 8 positions match TRBD2. The CDR3 covers 14 residues. Germline V CDR1 and CDR2: MNHEY, SMNVEV (reference sequence). Trimming removed 4 bases from V and 9 bases from J; junction bases left unmatched: 8. The CDR3 DNA reads as TGTGCCAGCAGTTGGGCGGGAGGTGGAAGTGAGCAGTTCTTC. This encodes CASSWAGGGSEQFF.

V and J are TRBV12-3 or TRBV12-4 and TRBJ1-5; 8 bases fit TRBD1. The CDR3 has 13 amino acids. Trimming removed 5 bases from V and 7 bases from J; junction bases left unmatched: 4. CDR3 bases: TGTGCCAGCAGTCGGACAGGGAACCAGCCCCAGCATTTT. This translates into CASSRTGNQPQHF.

V is TRBV9 and J is TRBJ2-1; 12 positions match TRBD2. Looked up from germline, CDR1 is SGDLS and CDR2 is YYNGEE. The CDR3 is 16 residues long. The V and J ends lost 4 bases and 4 bases, in that order; junction bases with no gene match: 6. This CDR3 reads CASSPASGRDYNEQFF. CDR3 nucleotides: TGTGCCAGCAGCCCAGCTAGCGGGAGGGATTACAATGAGCAGTTCTTC.

This sequence joins TRBV4-1 and TRBJ2-1, with 15 bases aligning to TRBD2. The CDR3 covers 19 residues. CDR1 is MGHRA, CDR2 YSYEKL, per germline. The J segment lost 5 bases and the V segment lost 3 bases, leaving 11 bases of the junction unmatched. CDR3 region: CASSHIGLAGGVRDNEQFF. In DNA form, the CDR3 reads TGCGCCAGCAGCCACATCGGACTAGCGGGAGGGGTTAGAGACAATGAGCAGTTCTTC.

The genes are TRBV7-9 and TRBJ2-1, with 8 bases identical to TRBD2. Looked up from germline, CDR1 is SEHNR and CDR2 is FQNEAQ (reference sequence). The junction had 10 bases not matched to a gene; V was cut back by 5 bases and J by 1 base. The CDR3 extends over 17 amino acids. The CDR3 here is CASSPPFSGKSYNEQFF. The CDR3 DNA is TGTGCCAGCAGCCCACCCTTTAGCGGGAAGTCCTACAATGAGCAGTTCTTC.

The V call is TRBV11-1, the J call TRBJ2-7; D perhaps matches TRBD1 (6 bases). This CDR3 spans 14 amino acids. Germline V gene sequence: CDR1 SGHAT, CDR2 FQDESV (reference sequence). With 6 bases removed from V and 5 bases from J, the gap between germline ends came to 17 bases. CDR3 residues: CASSKPGDHDEQYF. The DNA of the CDR3 is TGTGCCAGCAGTAAACCAGGGGATCACGACGAGCAGTACTTC.